This entry lists 5 T cell receptor beta chains sequenced from one sample in a study of T cells after posttransplantation cyclophosphamide listed by TCRdb under 2016. The library was obtained by the immunoSEQ multiplex PCR assay. TCRdb stores this immuneACCESS table with in-frame sequences only. Part of the clones is absent; in the studies checked, under half of the shortfall reflects unresolved V genes, and no reason is known for the rest. The table for this sample lists around 66,000 clones; over 85% of them were counted only once. Approximately 2.7% of the sample is held by the ten biggest clonotypes. The sample consisted of PBMCs. These TCRs come from a woman aged 25 to 45 in good health and a related stem cell transplant donor.

This clone has a single count. The rearrangement joins TRBV6-5 to TRBJ2-7; 10 bases are shared with TRBD1. V dropped 6 bases and J dropped 6; count of bases not matched to a gene: 11. Germline V CDR1 and CDR2: MNHEY, SVGAGI. The length of the CDR3 is 15 residues. CDR3 amino acids: CASSLGQGGASEQYF. The CDR3 nucleotides read TGTGCCAGCAGCCTCGGACAGGGGGGCGCGTCCGAGCAGTACTTC.

This clone appeared once. The rearrangement joins TRBV9 to TRBJ2-2; D not certain. Trimming cost V 4 bases and J 7 bases, with 14 bases left between them. The germline gives CDR1 SGDLS, CDR2 YYNGEE. The CDR3 spans 14 residues. The CDR3 DNA reads as TGTGCCAGCAGCCCGGACCTGGGGTACGGGGAGCTGTTTTTT. Its translation: CASSPDLGYGELFF.

This chain's CDR3 is CASSLGTRGTEAFF. The DNA for the CDR3 is TGTGCCAGCAGCTTAGGAACCAGGGGGACTGAAGCTTTCTTT. This chain connects TRBV13 to TRBJ1-1; the match to TRBD1 covers 7 bases. Germline V gene sequence: CDR1 PRHDT, CDR2 FYEKMQ (reference sequence). CDR3 length: 14 residues. Germline trimming cut 0 bases from V and 5 bases from J; bases unmatched to any gene: 3.

The CDR3 region is CASSIGRDSEKLFF. In DNA form, the CDR3 reads TGTGCCAGTAGTATAGGCAGAGACAGTGAAAAACTGTTTTTT. The chain has TRBV19 and TRBJ1-4; possible D gene TRBD1, 5 bases. The CDR3 consists of 14 residues. Trimming took off 1 base at V and 7 bases at J, with 10 bases between the two ends. Germline-derived CDR1 and CDR2 are LNHDA and SQIVND (reference sequence). Based on the CDR3 plus reference TRBV19 and TRBJ1-4, the full variable domain is DGGITQSPKYLFRKEGQNVTLSCEQNLNHDAMYWYRQDPGQGLRLIYYSQIVNDFQKGDIAEGYSVSREKKESFPLTVTSAQKNPTAFYLCASSIGRDSEKLFFGSGTQLSVL.

The chain employs TRBV5-6 and TRBJ2-7; 11 nucleotides line up with TRBD1. Germline CDR1 and CDR2: SGHDT and YYEEEE. The CDR3 consists of 15 residues. Unmatched junction bases numbered 6, after V lost 2 bases and J lost 5 bases. The chain's CDR3 is CASSFRGTGGDEQYF. CDR3 nucleotide sequence: TGTGCCAGCAGCTTTCGAGGGACAGGGGGGGACGAGCAGTACTTC.